There are many counts of the clone carrying this T cell receptor (beta chain). MiXCR was run by TCRdb on the 5' RACE reads, yielding one entry per CDR3 protein. This sample has 95,000 to 150,000 distinct CDR3 sequences, with roughly 15% found just once. This specimen comes from a study of T cells after yellow fever vaccination. V gave up 10 bases and J gave up 6 bases, with 19 bases separating them. The CDR3 has 14 residues. The chain has TRBV12-3 or TRBV12-4 and TRBJ2-1; possibly TRBD2 for D (6 bases). The clonotype comes from a man between 18 and 29 years old who received the YFV17D yellow fever vaccine. The specimen was CD8+ T cells sorted from PBMCs, collected 5 days after the yellow fever booster vaccination. The CDR3 loop reads CATTLGGLANEQFF. CDR3 nucleotide sequence: TGTGCCACCACCTTGGGGGGTTTGGCCAATGAGCAGTTCTTC.